Presented here are 3 T cell receptor beta chains from one specimen sequenced in a study of cytomegalovirus exposure and HLA in healthy donors. This PCR relied on a set of 60 Vbeta primers and 13 Jbeta primers. TCRdb keeps only in-frame clones here, not all; method: immunoSEQ multiplex PCR. Of over 80,000 clones listed, roughly 74% are singletons. The sample taken for sequencing was PBMCs. The receptors derive from a female donor in good health and CMV-seropositive.

The rearrangement joins TRBV10-3 to TRBJ1-2; D perhaps matches TRBD1 (6 bases). V was pared by 0 bases and J by 2 bases, with 16 bases between. Germline V gives CDR1 ENHRY, CDR2 SYGVKD. The CDR3 runs 17 residues. The CDR3 protein is CAISESKRGGNNYGYTF. In DNA form, the CDR3 reads TGTGCCATCAGTGAGTCTAAAAGAGGGGGTAACAACTATGGCTACACCTTC.

J is TRBJ1-2 and V is TRBV9; D may be TRBD1 (5 bases). CDR1 and CDR2 from the germline V gene are SGDLS and YYNGEE. Trimming took 4 bases from V and 3 from J, leaving 16 bases between them. The CDR3 extends over 15 amino acids. This CDR3 reads CASSPDSPADYGYTF. Here the CDR3 DNA reads TGTGCCAGCAGCCCTGACAGCCCGGCGGACTATGGCTACACCTTC. Using reference TRBV9 and TRBJ1-2 for the parts outside the CDR3, the full variable domain is DSGVTQTPKHLITATGQRVTLRCSPRSGDLSVYWYQQSLDQGLQFLIQYYNGEERAKGNILERFSAQQFPDLHSELNLSSLELGDSALYFCASSPDSPADYGYTFGSGTRLTVV.

This clone is a singleton in its sample. The CDR3 is CAWSVGSSYTF. CDR3 DNA sequence: TGTGCCTGGAGTGTGGGCAGTTCCTACACCTTC. The J gene is TRBJ1-2, the V gene TRBV30; D remains ambiguous. V was pared by 0 bases and J by 10 bases, with 9 bases between. The germline CDR1 and CDR2 sequences are GTSNPN and SVGIG (reference sequence). This CDR3 is built from 11 residues.